The 31 T cell receptor beta chains below all came from one sample that was sequenced in a study of T-cell reconstitution after alpha-beta-depleted transplantation in children. During its preparation, the TCRbeta library received unique molecular identifiers. TCRdb redid the calling of the PCR reads with MiXCR, one entry per CDR3 protein. The data hold about 490,000 distinct CDR3 sequences, with roughly a tenth observed a single time. The sequencing used PBMCs, collected before TCRalphabeta/CD19-depleted stem cell transplant. The receptors derive from a child aged 2-9 years with inherited bone marrow failure, due to receive a stem cell transplant.

This clonotype was detected many times. CDR3 protein: CASGSLIPESPLHF. The CDR3 DNA is TGTGCCAGCGGATCCTTAATCCCGGAATCACCCCTCCACTTT. V and J are TRBV12-3 or TRBV12-4 and TRBJ1-6; D call uncertain. The length of the CDR3 is 14 residues. Trimming stripped 8 bases from V and 10 bases from J, with 18 bases between.

In its sample, this clonotype was seen many times. The chain couples TRBV7-9 to TRBJ1-3; D unresolved. The germline gives CDR1 SEHNR, CDR2 FQNEAQ (reference sequence). Trimming removed 5 bases from V and 0 bases from J, with 2 bases in between. The CDR3 covers 12 residues. The CDR3 coding sequence is TGTGCCAGCAGCCCCTCTGGAAACACCATATATTTT. Translating it yields CASSPSGNTIYF.

This clonotype was seen a few times. The rearrangement joins TRBV4-3 to TRBJ2-1; D not certain. This CDR3 contains 14 residues. Trimming removed 0 bases from V and 9 bases from J, with 12 bases in between. Germline V lookup: CDR1 LGHNA, CDR2 YSLEER. CDR3 bases: TGCGCCAGCAGCCAAGAATTAAGTTTTGGTGAGCAGTTCTTC. This codes for CASSQELSFGEQFF.

Ten or more counts support this clonotype. The rearrangement links TRBV20-1 to TRBJ2-1; 8 positions agree with TRBD2. In germline, CDR1 is DFQATT, CDR2 SNEGSKA (reference sequence). V was clipped by 2 bases and J by 1 base; unmatched bases: 7. CDR3 length equals 16 residues. CDR3: CSARPPGGMSYNEQFF. DNA of the CDR3: TGCAGTGCTAGACCCCCGGGGGGGATGTCCTACAATGAGCAGTTCTTC.

This clonotype has ten or more counts. This chain links TRBV20-1 with TRBJ2-7; D remains ambiguous. Germline assignment: CDR1 DFQATT and CDR2 SNEGSKA (reference sequence). Between the trimmed V and J ends, which lost 2 bases and 0 bases, there was a span of 14 bases. The CDR3 runs 15 residues. CDR3 in amino acids: CSARNDNTFSYEQYF. The CDR3 bases are TGCAGTGCTAGAAACGACAACACCTTCTCCTACGAGCAGTACTTC.

This clonotype has at least ten counts. The chain uses TRBV24-1 and TRBJ1-5; 8 positions match TRBD1. The CDR3 covers 13 residues. The V segment lost 4 bases and the J segment 7 bases; nucleotides outside the gene matches: 2. CDR1 and CDR2 from the germline V gene are KGHDR and SFDVKD. CDR3 coding DNA: TGTGCCACCAGTGACCACAGGGGGCAGCCCCAGCATTTT. As protein: CATSDHRGQPQHF.

This clonotype was counted ten times or more. V gene TRBV5-5 combines with J gene TRBJ2-2; 7 nucleotides agree with TRBD1. With 3 bases clipped from V and 3 bases from J, the junction kept 5 bases outside the gene matches. Germline CDR1 is SGHKS and CDR2 is YYEKEE (reference sequence). The CDR3 consists of 15 residues. The CDR3 bases are TGTGCCAGCAGCTACAGGGGATTGGACACCGGGGAGCTGTTTTTT. Translation gives CASSYRGLDTGELFF.

The gene calls are TRBV4-3 and TRBJ2-1; D might be TRBD2 (5 bases). The germline gives CDR1 LGHNA, CDR2 YSLEER. V gave up 5 bases and J gave up 5 bases, with 13 bases separating them. There are 14 residues in the CDR3. CDR3 DNA: TGCGCCAGCAGCAGTGCGGGTAGCCACAATGAGCAGTTCTTC. Encoded protein: CASSSAGSHNEQFF.

This clonotype showed up just a few times. The chain links TRBV4-3 to TRBJ2-7, with D unresolved. Per the germline V gene, CDR1 is LGHNA and CDR2 is YSLEER. The CDR3 has 15 residues. Trimming removed 0 bases at V and 1 base at J, with 10 bases between. The CDR3 bases are TGCGCCAGCAGCCAAGATCTTACTAATTCCTACGAGCAGTACTTC. This encodes CASSQDLTNSYEQYF.

The V gene is TRBV15, the J gene TRBJ2-5; no clear D gene. Trimming pared 3 bases from V and 2 bases from J, leaving 4 bases between. Germline CDR1 reads LNHNV; CDR2 reads YYDKDF (reference sequence). This CDR3 has 12 residues. The CDR3 sequence: CATSRPQETQYF. CDR3 nucleotides: TGTGCCACCAGCAGGCCACAAGAGACCCAGTACTTC.

This clonotype was counted a single time. The V call is TRBV5-5, the J call TRBJ2-1, with D possibly TRBD2 on 6 matching bases. This CDR3 region has 16 residues. The V end lost 1 base, the J end lost 0 bases, and 11 bases lay between the germline ends. Per the germline V gene, CDR1 is SGHKS and CDR2 is YYEKEE (reference sequence). The CDR3 bases are TGTGCCAGCAGCTTGTGGCGGGGAAGCTCCTACAATGAGCAGTTCTTC. This sequence encodes CASSLWRGSSYNEQFF.

This clonotype was seen ten or more times. The J gene is TRBJ1-1, the V gene TRBV27; no clear D. Per the germline V gene, CDR1 is MNHEY and CDR2 is SMNVEV (reference sequence). This CDR3 region has 13 residues. V gave up 3 bases and J gave up 1 base, with 6 bases separating them. As DNA, the CDR3 is TGTGCCAGCAGTTTTGGCTCGAACACTGAAGCTTTCTTT. Translation: CASSFGSNTEAFF.

J is TRBJ2-1 and V is TRBV19; TRBD2 matches at 10 bases. CDR1 is LNHDA, CDR2 SQIVND, per germline (reference sequence). Unmatched junction bases numbered 5, after V lost 5 bases and J lost 4 bases. The CDR3 extends over 15 amino acids. The CDR3, as DNA: TGTGCCAGTAGTTTGACTAGCGGGCAATACAATGAGCAGTTCTTC. Translation gives CASSLTSGQYNEQFF. Complete variable domain (other parts from reference TRBV19 and TRBJ2-1): DGGITQSPKYLFRKEGQNVTLSCEQNLNHDAMYWYRQDPGQGLRLIYYSQIVNDFQKGDIAEGYSVSREKKESFPLTVTSAQKNPTAFYLCASSLTSGQYNEQFFGPGTRLTVL.

Worth noting for this clonotype: Possible read error: a much larger clone is one base away. The chain recombines TRBV12-3 or TRBV12-4 with TRBJ1-5, with D tentatively TRBD1 (5 bases). CDR3 length: 14 residues. The CDR3 nucleotides are TGTGCCAGCAGTTCTGACAGTAGCAATCAGCCCGAGCATTTT. Translation gives CASSSDSSNQPEHF.

This clonotype came up many times. This chain connects TRBV4-3 to TRBJ1-2; D gene uncertain. CDR3 length: 15 residues. Germline CDR1 LGHNA, CDR2 YSLEER. The V gene lost 1 base and the J gene lost 4 bases, with 13 bases spanning the gap. In DNA form, the CDR3 reads TGCGCCAGCAGCCAAGGGGAGGGTCTCGTCTATGGCTACACCTTC. It translates to CASSQGEGLVYGYTF.

This clonotype showed up many times. The V call is TRBV28, the J call TRBJ1-2; 11 positions agree with TRBD1. This CDR3 spans 14 amino acids. The germline V gene encodes CDR1 MDHEN and CDR2 SYDVKM. V shed 6 bases and J 8 bases; nucleotides not matched to a gene: 8. The CDR3 spells CASRRTGGPGGYTF. CDR3 nucleotide sequence: TGTGCCAGCAGGAGGACAGGGGGCCCCGGGGGCTACACCTTC.

This clonotype was detected many times. The chain is built from TRBV4-1 and TRBJ1-1; no clear D gene. Trimming removed 1 base from V and 0 bases from J, with 3 bases in between. CDR1 and CDR2 (germline): MGHRA, YSYEKL. This CDR3 spans 13 amino acids. Here the CDR3 DNA reads TGCGCCAGCAGCCAAGGTGTGAACACTGAAGCTTTCTTT. Amino acid sequence: CASSQGVNTEAFF.

The table lists this clonotype with many counts. V gene TRBV5-6 combines with J gene TRBJ2-4; 8 bases map to TRBD1. The CDR3 sequence is 16 residues long. V lost 0 bases, J lost 7 bases, and 9 bases stayed unmatched. The V gene's germline CDR1 is SGHDT and CDR2 YYEEEE. The CDR3 sequence is CASSLVGWQGANIQYF. Written as DNA, the CDR3 is TGTGCCAGCAGCTTGGTAGGTTGGCAGGGGGCCAACATTCAGTACTTC.

At least ten counts were recorded for this clonotype. The chain carries TRBV27 and TRBJ1-2; D call uncertain. The CDR3 loop spans 13 amino acids. Germline V CDR1 and CDR2: MNHEY, SMNVEV (reference sequence). Trimming stripped 5 bases from V and 4 bases from J, with 11 bases between. The CDR3 coding sequence is TGTGCCAGCAGTCCCAAGGGCAGCTATGGCTACACCTTC. Its translation: CASSPKGSYGYTF.

The genes are TRBV29-1 and TRBJ2-1; 10 bases match TRBD2. Germline V gene data show CDR1 as SQVTM and CDR2 as ANQGSEA. V was pared by 0 bases and J by 7 bases, with 6 bases of the junction left unmatched. The CDR3 is 15 amino acids. CDR3 sequence: CSVEEWTSGTNEQFF. CDR3 DNA sequence: TGCAGCGTTGAAGAGTGGACTAGCGGAACGAATGAGCAGTTCTTC.

This clonotype occurred many times. The rearrangement uses TRBV29-1 and TRBJ2-3, with TRBD1 as a possible D gene (6 bases). This CDR3 comprises 13 residues. The germline CDR1 and CDR2 sequences are SQVTM and ANQGSEA. The CDR3 bases are TGCAAAGGGGGACCCGTTTTCACAGATACGCAGTATTTT. Translation gives CKGGPVFTDTQYF.

This clonotype was counted ten times or more. V is TRBV6-5 and J is TRBJ1-1; D remains ambiguous. The germline CDR1 and CDR2 sequences are MNHEY and SVGAGI. The CDR3 is made up of 13 amino acids. V was pared by 0 bases and J by 8 bases, with 10 bases between. DNA of the CDR3: TGTGCCAGCAGTTACTCGGCGAGCCGGGAAGCTTTCTTT. Protein sequence: CASSYSASREAFF.

This clonotype was seen only once. V and J are TRBV18 and TRBJ2-2, with D possibly matching TRBD1 (6 bases). The CDR3 extends over 16 amino acids. Germline CDR1 KGHSH, CDR2 LQKENI. The V end was cut by 3 bases, the J end by 0 bases, with 11 bases between. CDR3 amino acids: CASSPPTGPNTGELFF. CDR3 sequence (DNA): TGTGCCAGCTCACCTCCGACAGGTCCGAACACCGGGGAGCTGTTTTTT.

This chain joins TRBV9 and TRBJ2-3; a possible D gene is TRBD1 (5 bases). V gave up 4 bases and J gave up 1 base, with 13 bases separating them. Germline V lookup: CDR1 SGDLS, CDR2 YYNGEE. The CDR3 extends over 15 amino acids. The CDR3 spells CASSSEGAGTDTQYF. The CDR3 DNA sequence: TGTGCCAGCAGCTCTGAAGGGGCTGGCACAGATACGCAGTATTTT.

This clonotype was seen repeatedly, ten times or more. The chain recombines TRBV18 with TRBJ2-3; 8 positions match TRBD2. CDR1 is KGHSH and CDR2 is LQKENI in the germline V gene. V lost 0 bases to trimming and J lost 5 bases; unmatched junction nucleotides: 4. This CDR3 has 15 residues. CDR3 loop: CASSPPSGRGDTQYF. In DNA form, the CDR3 reads TGTGCCAGCTCACCACCCAGCGGGAGAGGAGATACGCAGTATTTT.

This clonotype was counted at least ten times. The chain has TRBV5-1 and TRBJ2-5; either TRBD1 or TRBD2 may supply D (6 bases each). Germline V gives CDR1 SGHRS, CDR2 YFSETQ. The CDR3 consists of 15 residues. Trimming cost V 0 bases and J 6 bases, with 15 bases left between them. CDR3 residues: CASSLEPGEEKTQYF. The CDR3 DNA sequence: TGCGCCAGCAGCTTGGAGCCAGGGGAGGAAAAGACCCAGTACTTC.

This clonotype has ten or more counts. This chain links TRBV6-4 with TRBJ1-2; D remains ambiguous. CDR3 length: 17 amino acids. Germline V gene data show CDR1 as MRHNA and CDR2 as SNTAGT. The V and J ends lost 8 bases and 5 bases respectively, with 27 bases between them. This CDR3 reads CASVYWFVALRRYGYTF. DNA of the CDR3: TGTGCCAGCGTATACTGGTTCGTAGCCTTACGCCGTTATGGCTACACCTTC.

This clonotype was found many times. This rearrangement joins TRBV6-2 or TRBV6-3 to TRBJ2-3; the D is unclear. Germline CDR1 is MNHEY and CDR2 is SVGEGT. The ends were cut back, 3 bases at V and 8 bases at J, with 12 bases in the middle. The CDR3 covers 13 residues. As DNA, the CDR3 is TGTGCCAGCAGTTATGAGTGGCGTGGTACGCAGTATTTT. It is translated as CASSYEWRGTQYF.

This clonotype appeared many times. CDR3 sequence reads: CASSKTGLDEQYF. The CDR3 DNA reads TGTGCCAGCAGTAAAACAGGGCTGGACGAGCAGTACTTC. This sequence joins TRBV28 and TRBJ2-7; TRBD1 is a possible D gene (6 bases). V lost 5 bases and J lost 5, with 13 bases in between. CDR1 and CDR2 (germline): MDHEN, SYDVKM. This CDR3 is 13 amino acids long.

The chain joins TRBV7-2 to TRBJ1-4, with 10 nucleotides matching TRBD1. J gave up 6 bases and V 5 bases, and 3 bases lay outside the gene matches. The CDR3 spans 14 residues. Germline CDR1 SGHTA, CDR2 FQGNSA. The CDR3 spells CASSKGTGDEKLFF. The CDR3 DNA reads TGTGCCAGCAGCAAGGGGACAGGGGATGAAAAACTGTTTTTT.

Ten or more counts support this clonotype. The chain links TRBV6-5 to TRBJ2-5; D is unresolved. Germline V gene sequence: CDR1 MNHEY, CDR2 SVGAGI. This CDR3 has 11 amino acids. V gave up 4 bases and J gave up 11 bases, with 11 bases separating them. The CDR3 DNA reads as TGTGCCAGCAGTTCCCACAGTCTTCAGTACTTC. Residues: CASSSHSLQYF.